This TCR beta chain was sequenced during a study of OX40 agonist ivuxolimab in advanced cancers. Assay used: immunoSEQ multiplex PCR; TCRdb lists only in-frame clones, some missing. In the table there are around 40,000 clones, around 89% of which are singletons. Germline assignment: CDR1 KGHSH and CDR2 LQKENI. V lost 3 bases, J lost 5 bases, and 7 bases stayed unmatched. CDR3 length equals 15 residues. This TCR came from an adult with an advanced solid tumor such as melanoma, head and neck, liver or kidney cancer. J is TRBJ2-7 and V is TRBV18, with 10 bases identical to TRBD1. The sequenced sample was CD4+ or CD8+ T cells sorted from blood, obtained in a trial of the OX40 agonist ivuxolimab. This CDR3 is CASSPGTGVKNEQYF. Written as DNA, the CDR3 is TGTGCCAGCTCACCGGGGACAGGGGTAAAGAACGAGCAGTACTTC.